Shown below are 14 T cell receptor beta chains from a single sample sequenced in a study of blood T cell repertoires in COVID-19. Libraries were prepared by immunoSEQ multiplex PCR; TCRdb keeps only in-frame clonotypes and omits some of them. Among 350,000 to 550,000 clones, around 88% were seen once, and the ten largest hold roughly 4%. Sequences were obtained from peripheral blood. Receptor source: a woman in her 30s with acute or convalescent COVID-19.

This clone was detected once. The chain uses TRBV5-1 and TRBJ2-1; 10 nucleotides agree with TRBD2. Germline V gene sequence: CDR1 SGHRS, CDR2 YFSETQ. The CDR3 has 18 amino acids. After removal of 2 bases from V and 0 bases from J, the junction contained 8 bases not matched to a gene. The CDR3 DNA sequence: TGCGCCAGCAGCTTTAGAGGACTAGCGGCAAGCTCCTACAATGAGCAGTTCTTC. Its protein product is CASSFRGLAASSYNEQFF.

V usage is TRBV7-9 and J usage is TRBJ2-3; TRBD1 aligns across 12 bases. The CDR3 runs 17 residues. CDR1 and CDR2 from the germline V gene are SEHNR and FQNEAQ (reference sequence). V dropped 6 bases and J dropped 0; count of bases not matched to a gene: 7. This chain's CDR3 is CASSSGTGGISTDTQYF. The CDR3 nucleotides read TGTGCCAGCAGTTCCGGGACAGGGGGCATCAGCACAGATACGCAGTATTTT.

CDR3 sequence reads: CASSSGRTTDTQYF. CDR3 coding DNA: TGTGCCAGCAGTTCTGGGAGAACCACAGATACGCAGTATTTT. The chain carries TRBV5-4 and TRBJ2-3; perhaps TRBD2 as D (5 bases). Per germline, CDR1 SGHNT and CDR2 YYREEE (reference sequence). The CDR3 runs to 14 residues. V was shortened by 5 bases and J by 2 bases, with 12 bases between the two germline ends.

The chain couples TRBV3-1 (or the pseudogene TRBV3-2) to TRBJ2-5, with 8 bases that match TRBD1. From germline, CDR1 is LGHDT and CDR2 YNNKEL (reference sequence). After removal of 4 bases from V and 4 bases from J, the junction contained 11 bases not matched to a gene. This CDR3 has 16 amino acids. CDR3 DNA sequence: TGTGCCAGCAGCCCCCGCGTAGGACAGGGAGGAGAGACCCAGTACTTC. It specifies CASSPRVGQGGETQYF.

The J gene is TRBJ1-1, the V gene TRBV5-5, with D maybe TRBD1 (5 bases). The CDR3 is 16 residues long. V was clipped by 2 bases and J by 11 bases, with 25 bases between them. Germline CDR1 SGHKS, CDR2 YYEKEE (reference sequence). As DNA, the CDR3 is TGTGCCAGCAGCTTTCCCTTGCGTTCAGGGCCCCTGGGGGCTTTCTTT. This encodes CASSFPLRSGPLGAFF.

The rearrangement uses TRBV10-3 and TRBJ1-2; the match to TRBD1 covers 10 bases. Germline assignment: CDR1 ENHRY and CDR2 SYGVKD. The CDR3 totals 15 residues. The V gene end was trimmed by 5 bases and the J gene end by 4 bases; junction bases not matched to a gene: 7. The CDR3 DNA is TGTGCCATCAGTCCAGACAGGGGGCGGGTCTATGGCTACACCTTC. This sequence encodes CAISPDRGRVYGYTF.

The rearrangement joins TRBV5-1 to TRBJ1-1; D remains ambiguous. Germline V lookup: CDR1 SGHRS, CDR2 YFSETQ. The CDR3 covers 14 residues. V was cut by 4 bases and J by 5 bases, with 15 bases left in between. The CDR3 DNA is TGCGCCAGCAGCCTATCTCACATGCGGACTGAAGCTTTCTTT. Its protein product is CASSLSHMRTEAFF.

This chain links TRBV19 with TRBJ2-1; 9 bases map to TRBD1. The CDR3 contains 14 residues. V lost 3 bases and J lost 4; bases outside the gene matches: 1. The germline V gene has CDR1 LNHDA and CDR2 SQIVND (reference sequence). The CDR3 loop is CASSIGTGYNEQFF. The DNA for the CDR3 is TGTGCCAGTAGTATTGGGACAGGGTACAATGAGCAGTTCTTC.

This clone was observed a single time. J is TRBJ2-1 and V is TRBV18; D is ambiguous. CDR1 is KGHSH, CDR2 LQKENI, per germline. This CDR3 spans 15 amino acids. V was trimmed by 1 base and J by 2 bases, leaving 9 bases between them. As DNA, the CDR3 is TGTGCCAGCTCACCACAGGCGGAACCCTACAATGAGCAGTTCTTC. Protein product: CASSPQAEPYNEQFF.

The chain combines TRBV19 with TRBJ1-2; 7 positions agree with TRBD1. Losses at the gene ends were 0 bases for V and 6 bases for J; bases not matched to a gene: 4. The germline V gene encodes CDR1 LNHDA and CDR2 SQIVND (reference sequence). The CDR3 contains 14 residues. The CDR3 sequence is CASSIERGRHGYTF. DNA for the CDR3: TGTGCCAGTAGTATAGAGAGGGGGCGACATGGCTACACCTTC.

The J gene is TRBJ1-6, the V gene TRBV2, with TRBD1 matching 9 bases. Germline CDR1 is SNHLY and CDR2 is FYNNEI. There are 15 residues in the CDR3. V lost 6 bases to trimming and J lost 6 bases; unmatched junction nucleotides: 6. The CDR3 sequence is CASSPQGALNSPLHF. CDR3 sequence (DNA): TGTGCCAGCAGCCCACAGGGGGCGCTTAATTCACCCCTCCACTTT. Variable domain in full (rest from reference TRBV2 and TRBJ1-6): EPEVTQTPSHQVTQMGQEVILRCVPISNHLYFYWYRQILGQKVEFLVSFYNNEISEKSEIFDDQFSVERPDGSNFTLKIRSTKLEDSAMYFCASSPQGALNSPLHFGNGTRLTVT.

This clone was seen a single time. The CDR3 DNA reads as TGTGCCAGCAGCCTTGGACAGGACGTCTATGGCTACACCTTC. Its protein is CASSLGQDVYGYTF. The chain uses TRBV5-5 and TRBJ1-2, with 7 bases lining up with TRBD1. CDR1 and CDR2 (germline): SGHKS, YYEKEE (reference sequence). The CDR3 has 14 residues. Trimming took 4 bases from V and 4 from J; bases not matched to a gene: 7.

Comment on this clone: Other DNA sequences from this sample encode an identical CDR3 as well. The rearrangement uses TRBV28 and TRBJ2-7; 9 bases are a match to TRBD1. CDR1 is MDHEN and CDR2 is SYDVKM in the germline V gene. The CDR3 sequence is 13 residues long. Losses at the gene ends were 5 bases for V and 4 bases for J; bases not matched to a gene: 3. CDR3 DNA sequence: TGTGCCAGCAGTGCGGGACAGGGTTACGAGCAGTACTTC. The encoded protein is CASSAGQGYEQYF.

The chain carries TRBV30 and TRBJ2-3; 10 nucleotides align to TRBD1. Germline CDR1 reads GTSNPN; CDR2 reads SVGIG (reference sequence). The CDR3 is 15 amino acids. J gave up 4 bases and V 1 base, and 5 bases lay outside the gene matches. CDR3 in amino acids: CAWSGGQGFSDTQYF. The CDR3 DNA reads TGTGCCTGGAGTGGGGGACAGGGGTTCTCAGATACGCAGTATTTT.